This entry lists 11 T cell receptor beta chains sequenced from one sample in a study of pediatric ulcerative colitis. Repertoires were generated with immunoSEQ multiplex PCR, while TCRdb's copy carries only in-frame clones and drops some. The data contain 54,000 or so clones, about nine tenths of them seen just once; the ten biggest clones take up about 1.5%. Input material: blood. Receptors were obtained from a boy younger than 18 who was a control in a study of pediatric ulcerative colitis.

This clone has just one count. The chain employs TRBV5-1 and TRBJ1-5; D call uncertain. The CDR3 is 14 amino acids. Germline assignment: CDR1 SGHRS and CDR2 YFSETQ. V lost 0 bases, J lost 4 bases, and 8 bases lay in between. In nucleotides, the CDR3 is TGCGCCAGCAGCTTGGAATCTGGGAATCAGCCCCAGCATTTT. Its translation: CASSLESGNQPQHF.

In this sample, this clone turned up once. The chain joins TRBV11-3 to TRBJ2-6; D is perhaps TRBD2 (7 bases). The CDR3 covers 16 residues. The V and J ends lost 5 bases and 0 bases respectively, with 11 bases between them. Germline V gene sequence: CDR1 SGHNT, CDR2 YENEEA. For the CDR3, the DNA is TGTGCCAGCAGCCCGAGGGGGGGCTCTGGGGCCAACGTCCTGACTTTC. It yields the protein CASSPRGGSGANVLTF.

As DNA, the CDR3 is TGTGCCAGCAGCAGCACTAGCGGGGGGACCTCAGATACGCAGTATTTT. Protein sequence: CASSSTSGGTSDTQYF. This chain uses TRBV5-4 with TRBJ2-3; 12 nucleotides align to TRBD2. Losses at the gene ends were 4 bases for V and 4 bases for J; bases not matched to a gene: 7. This CDR3 has 16 amino acids. The germline V gene has CDR1 SGHNT and CDR2 YYREEE (reference sequence). Full variable domain (outside the CDR3, taken from reference TRBV5-4 and TRBJ2-3): ETGVTQSPTHLIKTRGQQVTLRCSSQSGHNTVSWYQQALGQGPQFIFQYYREEENGRGNFPPRFSGLQFPNYSSELNVNALELDDSALYLCASSSTSGGTSDTQYFGPGTRLTVL.

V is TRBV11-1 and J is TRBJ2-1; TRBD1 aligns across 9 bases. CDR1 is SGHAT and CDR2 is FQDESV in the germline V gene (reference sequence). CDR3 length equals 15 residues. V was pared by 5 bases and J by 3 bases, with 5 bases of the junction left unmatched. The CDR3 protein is CASSRGQGNYNEQFF. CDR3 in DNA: TGTGCCAGCAGCCGGGGACAGGGCAACTACAATGAGCAGTTCTTC.

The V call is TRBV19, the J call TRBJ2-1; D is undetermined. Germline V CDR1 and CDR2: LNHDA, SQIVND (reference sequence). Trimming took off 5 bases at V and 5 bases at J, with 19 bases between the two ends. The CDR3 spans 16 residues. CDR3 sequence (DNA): TGTGCCAGTAGTTCTAAGTATTACACACCAGACAATGAGCAGTTCTTC. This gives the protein CASSSKYYTPDNEQFF.

The CDR3 nucleotides are TGCGCCAGCAGCTTGGGGGGTTTTGGAAACACCATATATTTT. It translates to CASSLGGFGNTIYF. The chain couples TRBV5-1 to TRBJ1-3; D unclear. The CDR3 has 14 residues. From germline, CDR1 is SGHRS and CDR2 YFSETQ. The V gene lost 0 bases and the J gene lost 3 bases, with 7 bases spanning the gap.

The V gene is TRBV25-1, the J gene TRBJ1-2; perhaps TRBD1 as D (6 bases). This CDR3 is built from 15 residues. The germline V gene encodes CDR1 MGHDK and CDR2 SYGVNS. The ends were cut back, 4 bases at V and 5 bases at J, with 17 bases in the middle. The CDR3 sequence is CASSGPTGPDYGYTF. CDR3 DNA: TGTGCCAGCAGTGGTCCTACAGGGCCTGATTATGGCTACACCTTC.

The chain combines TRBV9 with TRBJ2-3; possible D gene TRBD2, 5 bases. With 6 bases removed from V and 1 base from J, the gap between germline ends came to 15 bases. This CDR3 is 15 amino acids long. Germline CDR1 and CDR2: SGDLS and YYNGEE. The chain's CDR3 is CASNLLDWGTDTQYF. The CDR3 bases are TGTGCCAGCAACCTTCTGGACTGGGGCACAGATACGCAGTATTTT.

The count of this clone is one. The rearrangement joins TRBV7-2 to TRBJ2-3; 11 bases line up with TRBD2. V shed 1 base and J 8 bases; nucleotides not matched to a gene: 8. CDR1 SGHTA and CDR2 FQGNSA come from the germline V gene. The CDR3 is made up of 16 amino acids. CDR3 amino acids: CASSLGTSGGQGTQYF. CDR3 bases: TGTGCCAGCAGCTTAGGTACTAGCGGGGGACAGGGTACGCAGTATTTT.

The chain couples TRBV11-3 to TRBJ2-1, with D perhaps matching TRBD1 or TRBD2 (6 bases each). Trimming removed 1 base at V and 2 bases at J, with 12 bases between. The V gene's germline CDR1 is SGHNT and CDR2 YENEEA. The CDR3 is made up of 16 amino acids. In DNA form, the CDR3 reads TGTGCCAGCAGCTTAGCCGGGGGCGCCCCCTACAATGAGCAGTTCTTC. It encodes CASSLAGGAPYNEQFF.

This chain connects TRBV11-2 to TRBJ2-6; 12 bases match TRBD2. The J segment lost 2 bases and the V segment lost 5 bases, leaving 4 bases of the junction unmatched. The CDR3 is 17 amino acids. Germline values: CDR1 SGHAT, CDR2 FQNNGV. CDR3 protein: CASSTLAGGPGANVLTF. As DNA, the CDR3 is TGTGCCAGCAGCACCCTAGCGGGGGGGCCTGGGGCCAACGTCCTGACTTTC.